What follows is one T cell receptor (beta chain) and its context. The data derive from a study of T cell changes during pregnancy in multiple sclerosis. The data were produced by immunoSEQ multiplex PCR, yet TCRdb's version contains in-frame clones alone and is incomplete. This sample has under 50,000 clones, with roughly 93% found just once. CDR3 length: 17 amino acids. The V gene's germline CDR1 is SGHRS and CDR2 YFSETQ. Trimming removed 3 bases from V and 0 bases from J; junction bases left unmatched: 8. The chain joins TRBV5-1 to TRBJ1-4, with 7 nucleotides matching TRBD1. The TCR originated in a female donor in good health, enrolled as a control in a pregnancy study. The sequences come from CD4+ T cells from peripheral blood mononuclear cells, collected in the second trimester of pregnancy. The CDR3 region is CASSSSRDSSTNEKLFF. The DNA for the CDR3 is TGCGCCAGCAGCTCGTCCCGGGACAGCTCAACTAATGAAAAACTGTTTTTT.